This T cell receptor beta chain originates from a study of blood T cell repertoires in COVID-19. As for the study in general: T cells, B-cell-depleted T cells, or PBMCs provided the cDNA or gDNA that served as material.

The germline CDR1 and CDR2 sequences are SQVTM and ANQGSEA. Deletions cut 1 base from V and 1 base from J, with 19 bases between. This CDR3 has 17 residues. The table came from immunoSEQ multiplex PCR; TCRdb's copy has only in-frame clones and leaves some out. The table records fewer than 70,000 clones, roughly nine tenths of them present only once. The genes are TRBV29-1 and TRBJ1-2, with D tentatively TRBD1 (6 bases). Material: peripheral blood. The origin of this receptor is a man aged 50-59 years with acute or convalescent COVID-19. The CDR3 loop is CSVEAGTSSGNNYGYTF. The CDR3 coding sequence is TGCAGCGTTGAAGCCGGGACATCCTCTGGAAATAACTATGGCTACACCTTC. Supplemented by reference TRBV29-1 and TRBJ1-2, the full variable domain reads SAVISQKPSRDICQRGTSLTIQCQVDSQVTMMFWYRQQPGQSLTLIATANQGSEATYESGFVIDKFPISRPNLTFSTLTVSNMSPEDSSIYLCSVEAGTSSGNNYGYTFGSGTRLTVV.